This T cell receptor beta chain derives from a study of EBV T-cell therapy then PD-1 blockade in nasopharyngeal carcinoma (dated by TCRdb to 2020 to 2022). The CDR1 and CDR2 encoded by the germline V gene are MNHEY and SVGEGT. Trimming takes 4 bases from V and 3 bases from J, and the germline ends sit 10 bases apart. From cysteine to phenylalanine, the CDR3 is 13 amino acids long. Here the CDR3 DNA is all that survives: 39 bases in frame from base 1. Per the publication, the treatment or condition label means: AdE1-LMPpoly-expanded autologous EBV-specific T-cell therapy followed by anti-PD-1 nivolumab. The Qiagen DNeasy Kit was used to extract genomic DNA from the sorted cells. Deep sequencing of the TCR beta chain was done on the immunoSEQ platform. The study's processing was this. Repertoire data analysis was performed with the immunoSEQ Analyzer software. Here the immuneACCESS table is served through TCRdb, limited to in-frame sequences with V and J called. Missing clones are a known gap in these copies; in checked studies unresolved V genes cover under half, and the rest lacks a known reason. The V and J calls and clone size come from that table; D and trimming were worked out from the DNA. Counted in this sample were 20,000 or so clones; approximately 84% of them appeared once. About 27% of the sample is taken by the ten largest.

About this clone itself: The clone's antigen remains unknown. It has no much larger one-base neighbor in the sample; base qualities were not kept.

The source material was CD8+ T cells from blood, sampled at roughly day 61 from a patient whose treatment included autologous EBV-specific T cells and nivolumab. This TCR derives from a man aged 35 to 55 with nasopharyngeal carcinoma. Rearrangement joined TRBV6-2 or TRBV6-3 to TRBJ2-7, and TRBD2 may be the D gene, going by 5 matching bases. The DNA sequence is given as TGTGCCAGCAGTTTCCGGGATGGCTACGAGCAGTACTTC. The translation is CASSFRDGYEQYF.